Reported below is one TCR beta chain. This clonotype has just a few counts. Its antigen remains undetermined. No quality values exist for individual bases; no much larger clone is one base distant. This sample was included in a study of T-cell memory formation after mild COVID-19 (dated by TCRdb to the early 2020s). Study-wide context: TCR sequence clusters from the two donors were largely donor specific. Longitudinal TCRalpha and TCRbeta repertoire sequencing tracked T-cell clones expanding and contracting after mild COVID-19 in a couple of donors. The cohort comprised two young, previously healthy adult volunteers, one female and one male. Study-wide findings and limitations: The second-wave clones that peaked on day 37 were not confirmed to be SARS-CoV-2 specific. From day 15 to 85, contracting clones showed balanced CD4/CD8 phenotypes, whereas a second wave of clones that expanded from day 15 to 37 leaned towards CD4+. Contracting CD4+ clones were found mainly in CM and EM memory subsets, while CD8+ clones were enriched in EMRA. Some responding clones were found in pre-infection memory, which suggests that pre-existing cross-reactive memory T cells took part in the SARS-CoV-2 response. The study included only a couple of mild cases, and larger cohorts that include severe cases with pre-infection samples were judged to be necessary.

The sequencing machine was an Illumina NovaSeq 6000. TCRalpha and TCRbeta cDNA libraries were built by 5'RACE with constant-segment primers, adding sample barcodes and unique molecular identifiers. Trizol reagent was used to extract RNA from every sample. The libraries were amplified in two PCR steps, and the second step added a second sample barcode and Illumina TruSeq adapters. Sequencing of libraries was performed on an Illumina NovaSeq with 2 x 150 bp paired-end reads. As for how the authors treated the data: Reads were demultiplexed and collapsed into UMI-guided consensus sequences with migec v1.2.7. Using mixcr v2.1.11, UMI consensuses were aligned to TRA and TRB V and J templates and then assembled into clonotypes. Clonotypes were classified as expanded or contracted when called significant by both edgeR and NoisET, with noise models trained on biological replicates. For edgeR calls, a false discovery rate-adjusted p below 0.01 and a log2 fold-change threshold of 1 were applied. As an exploratory analysis of dynamics, max-normalized trajectories of the 1000 most abundant clonotypes were examined by PCA with hierarchical clustering. Each responding clone was given a CD4 or CD8 phenotype based on the CD4+ and CD8+ repertoires, which had been sequenced separately. The public reads were quality trimmed at Q25 with fastp and then assembled into clones with MiXCR by TCRdb, keeping productive beta chains. Rows merge per CDR3 protein into single entries with the most common DNA and genes. TCRdb, rather than the study authors, made the V and J calls. For this sample the table gives 300,000 to 350,000 distinct CDR3 sequences, of which roughly 15% were detected only once. The ten biggest clones cover 20% to 25% of the sample.

Ficoll-Paque density gradient centrifugation was the method used to isolate PBMCs. Spanning cysteine to phenylalanine, the CDR3 consists of 13 amino acids. Only the CDR3 part of the read is kept: 39 bases, read in frame from the first base. CDR1 and CDR2, looked up from the germline V gene, are MNHEY and SVGAGI. V is pared back by 2 bases and J by 0 bases, with 5 bases lying between the germline termini. This receptor was taken from a man aged 18 to 30 who had mild COVID-19 (a few samples of this study predate the infection). The sample titles of this study are shuffled in the database, so cell type and time point are left out; the donor was told from shared clones. Sequencing input: PBMCs or a T cell subset sorted from them (not recorded which). This sequence uses TRBV6-5 and TRBJ2-7, and perhaps TRBD1 as D gene, on 5 matching bases. The DNA sequence follows: TGTGCCAGCAGTTACGGACACTCCTACGAGCAGTACTTC. This translates into CASSYGHSYEQYF.